This entry describes one T cell receptor beta chain. The antigen this receptor binds is unknown. It has no much larger one-base neighbor in the sample; base qualities were not kept. The data originate from a study of T cell responses to AZD1222 COVID-19 vaccine (dated by TCRdb to 2020 to 2022). Study-wide context: AZD1222 recipients with second doses at about 4 weeks or about 12 weeks were pooled, because spike-specific TCR depth and breadth did not differ between schedules. Enrollment into the trials was organized by age into subgroups of 18-55, 56-69 and 70-plus years, and those subgroups contained roughly 140, 27 and 60 TCR-sequenced participants, respectively. A total of about 230 trial participants underwent TCR sequencing, of whom some 210 received two doses of AZD1222 and 26 received two doses of the MenACWY control vaccine.

The CDR3 regions of human TCRbeta chains were analyzed by immunosequencing. Per the original workflow: Repertoire TCRs were matched against a reference library of SARS-CoV-2-specific TCRs generated with the MIRA antigen-specificity platform. Breadth meant the fraction of unique TCRs that were SARS-CoV-2-associated, whereas depth meant the fraction of total T cells that were SARS-CoV-2-associated. Using the MIRA data, each spike-specific TCR was mapped to the spike region that the TCR reacts to and placed in a CD4 or CD8 class. Log10-transformed breadth and depth values were compared by one-way ANOVA with Sidak's multiple comparisons tests. In TCRdb, the immuneACCESS table is reduced to in-frame sequences with V and J assigned. These tables do not hold every clone; where another copy was compared, an unresolved V gene accounts for under half, and the others remain unexplained. The V and J calls and the clone size are those of that table, but D and trimming were determined from the DNA. Counted in this sample were 150,000 or so clones; around 93% of them appeared once. Around 4.4% of the sample belongs to the ten largest clones.

The germline V and J ends show losses of 3 bases and 7 bases respectively, and no gene match explains 4 bases of the junction. CDR1 is given as ENHRY and CDR2 as SYGVKD, both from the germline V gene. The CDR3 runs 14 residues from the cysteine to the phenylalanine. This entry keeps only the CDR3 DNA: 42 bases, framed from base 1. The time point label of this sample denotes: baseline before first vaccination. Vaccinee samples were obtained from the UK trials COV001 and COV002, which included a single-blind randomized controlled phase 2/3 trial of AZD1222 (ChAdOx1 nCoV-19) in healthy adults. For TCRbeta chain sequencing, PBMC samples from trial participants were taken at day 0 and at day 28 after the second dose. Study-level results and caveats: After two AZD1222 doses, spike-specific TCR breadth and depth were significantly higher than at day 0 and than in MenACWY recipients. Conclusions about previously exposed vaccinees were limited because only six or seven AZD1222 recipients were SARS-CoV-2 seropositive at baseline. Vaccine-associated CD4 TCRs spanned the whole spike protein, with dominant responses in regions 160-218 and 743-854. Nearly half of unique spike-specific TCRs reportedly recognized epitopes outside regions mutated in the B.1.351 and B.1.1.7 variants. Most participants were white British and females outnumbered males, and the authors suggested that clonal diversity may have been underestimated. In the small 56-69-year group, the increase in depth fell short of significance, most likely because of low power. No day 14 peak-response samples were available, so repertoires were characterized only after the peak T cell response.

The TCR originated in an adult in good health. Recombination connected TRBV10-3 to TRBJ2-3, and 10 bases in between align with TRBD2. Here the sequenced sample was peripheral blood, taken on day 0 of AZD1222 vaccination. The DNA reads TGTGCCATCAGTGAAGCGGGAGGGGGTTATACGCAGTATTTT. This translates into CAISEAGGGYTQYF.